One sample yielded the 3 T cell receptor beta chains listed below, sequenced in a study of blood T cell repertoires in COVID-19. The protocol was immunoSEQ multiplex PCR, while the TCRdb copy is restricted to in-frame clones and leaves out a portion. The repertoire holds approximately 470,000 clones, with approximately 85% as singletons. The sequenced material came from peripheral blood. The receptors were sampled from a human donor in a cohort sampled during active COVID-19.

CDR3 region: CASSNRDRSYEQYF. CDR3 DNA sequence: TGTGCCAGCAGCAACCGGGATCGATCCTACGAGCAGTACTTC. The rearrangement links TRBV9 to TRBJ2-7, with D perhaps TRBD2 (5 bases). V was pared by 4 bases and J by 1 base, with 12 bases between. The CDR3 loop spans 14 amino acids. From germline, CDR1 is SGDLS and CDR2 YYNGEE.

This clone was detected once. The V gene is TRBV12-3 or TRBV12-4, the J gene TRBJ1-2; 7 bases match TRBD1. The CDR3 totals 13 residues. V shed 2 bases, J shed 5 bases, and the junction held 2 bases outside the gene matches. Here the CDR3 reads CASSLLQGYGYTF. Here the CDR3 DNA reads TGTGCCAGCAGTTTATTACAGGGGTATGGCTACACCTTC.

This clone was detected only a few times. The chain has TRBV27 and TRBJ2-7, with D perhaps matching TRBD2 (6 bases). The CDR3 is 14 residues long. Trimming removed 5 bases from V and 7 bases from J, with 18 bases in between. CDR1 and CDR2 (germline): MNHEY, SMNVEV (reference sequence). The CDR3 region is CASSRRERGAEQYF. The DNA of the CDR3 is TGTGCCAGCAGTCGCCGGGAGAGGGGTGCTGAGCAGTACTTC.